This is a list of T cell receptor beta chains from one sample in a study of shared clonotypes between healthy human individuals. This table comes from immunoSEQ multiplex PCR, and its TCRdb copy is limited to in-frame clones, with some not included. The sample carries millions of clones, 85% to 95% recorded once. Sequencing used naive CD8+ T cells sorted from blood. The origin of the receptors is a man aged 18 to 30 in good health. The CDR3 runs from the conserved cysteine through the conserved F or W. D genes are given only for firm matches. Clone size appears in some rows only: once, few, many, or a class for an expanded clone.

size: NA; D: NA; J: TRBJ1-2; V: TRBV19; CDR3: CASSRTEANYGYTF; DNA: TGTGCCAGTAGTAGGACAGAAGCTAACTATGGCTACACCTTC
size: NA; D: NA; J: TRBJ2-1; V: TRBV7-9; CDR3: CAVVRGMEQFF; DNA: TGTGCCGTAGTGAGGGGTATGGAGCAGTTCTTC
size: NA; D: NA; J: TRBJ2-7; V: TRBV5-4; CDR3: CASSLYGLPTYEQYF; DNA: TGTGCCAGCAGCTTGTATGGACTGCCGACTTACGAGCAGTACTTC
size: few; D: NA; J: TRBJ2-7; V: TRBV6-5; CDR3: CASSSAGTVGEQYF; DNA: TGTGCCAGCAGTTCCGCAGGGACCGTGGGTGAGCAGTACTTC
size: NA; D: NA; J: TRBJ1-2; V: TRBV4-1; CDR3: CASSLGRANYGYTF; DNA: TGCGCCAGCAGCCTCGGCAGGGCCAACTATGGCTACACCTTC
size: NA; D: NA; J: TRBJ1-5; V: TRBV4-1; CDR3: CASSEVQYSNQPQHF; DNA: TGCGCCAGCAGCGAGGTCCAATATAGCAATCAGCCCCAGCATTTT
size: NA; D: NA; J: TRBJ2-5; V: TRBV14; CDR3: CASSHVETQYF; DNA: TGTGCCAGCAGCCATGTAGAGACCCAGTACTTC
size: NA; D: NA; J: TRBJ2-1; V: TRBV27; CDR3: CASRTHSAVEQFF; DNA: TGTGCCAGCAGGACACATAGCGCCGTTGAGCAGTTCTTC
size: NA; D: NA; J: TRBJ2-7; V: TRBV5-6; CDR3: CASSFSGVSYEQYF; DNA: TGTGCCAGCAGCTTTTCGGGGGTCTCCTACGAGCAGTACTTC
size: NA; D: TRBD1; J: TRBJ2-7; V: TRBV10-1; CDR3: CASSKGQGASEQYF; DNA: TGCGCCAGCAGTAAAGGACAGGGGGCGAGCGAGCAGTACTTT
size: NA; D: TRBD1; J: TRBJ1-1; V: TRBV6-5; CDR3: CASALLTGRNTEAFF; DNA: TGTGCCAGCGCCCTCCTGACAGGGAGGAACACTGAAGCTTTCTTT
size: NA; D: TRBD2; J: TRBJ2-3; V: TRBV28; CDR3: CASSSLDGELAGSGDTQYF; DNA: TGTGCCAGCAGTTCACTCGATGGTGAGCTAGCGGGTTCGGGAGATACGCAGTATTTT
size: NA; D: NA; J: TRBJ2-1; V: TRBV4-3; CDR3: CASSQDLYNEQFF; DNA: TGCGCCAGCAGCCAAGATTTATACAATGAGCAGTTCTTC
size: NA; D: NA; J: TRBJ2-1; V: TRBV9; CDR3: CASSAQGQEQFF; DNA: TGTGCCAGCAGCGCCCAGGGGCAGGAGCAGTTCTTC
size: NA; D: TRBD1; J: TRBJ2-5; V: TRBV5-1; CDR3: CASAGTGDGETQYF; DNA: TGCGCCAGCGCAGGGACAGGGGACGGAGAGACCCAGTACTTC
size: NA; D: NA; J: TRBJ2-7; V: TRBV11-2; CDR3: CASSPGGYSYEQYF; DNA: TGTGCCAGCAGCCCCGGGGGTTACTCCTACGAGCAGTACTTC
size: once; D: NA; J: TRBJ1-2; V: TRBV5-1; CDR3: CASSLTNWDKSKYGYTF; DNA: TGCGCCAGCAGCCTGACCAACTGGGACAAGTCTAAATATGGCTACACCTTC
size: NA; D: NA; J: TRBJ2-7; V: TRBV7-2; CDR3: CASSPFISYEQYF; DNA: TGTGCCAGCAGCCCCTTCATCTCCTACGAGCAGTACTTC
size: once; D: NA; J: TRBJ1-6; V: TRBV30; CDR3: CAWAMDLRVLHF; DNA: TGTGCCTGGGCGATGGATCTTCGGGTCCTCCACTTT
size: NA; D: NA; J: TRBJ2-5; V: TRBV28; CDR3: CASSFGVGGLETQYF; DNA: TGTGCCAGCAGTTTCGGTGTCGGGGGATTGGAGACCCAGTACTTC
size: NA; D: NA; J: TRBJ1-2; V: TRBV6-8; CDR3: CASSYATAKPYYGYTF; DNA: TGTGCCAGCAGTTACGCCACAGCCAAGCCCTACTATGGCTACACCTTC
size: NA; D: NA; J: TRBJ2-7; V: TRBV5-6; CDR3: CASSSTEGAVEQYF; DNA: TGTGCCAGCAGCTCCACGGAGGGGGCGGTCGAGCAGTACTTC
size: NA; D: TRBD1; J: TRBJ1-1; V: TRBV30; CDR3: CAWSLPGQGAGTEAFF; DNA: TGTGCCTGGAGCCTACCGGGACAGGGGGCCGGTACTGAAGCTTTCTTT
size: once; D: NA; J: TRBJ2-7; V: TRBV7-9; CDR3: CASSLGQGIQYEQYF; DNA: TGTGCCAGCAGCTTAGGGCAGGGGATCCAATACGAGCAGTACTTC
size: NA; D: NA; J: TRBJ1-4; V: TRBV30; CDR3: CAWSLSRGVEKLFF; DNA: TGTGCCTGGTCCCTATCGAGGGGAGTCGAAAAACTGTTTTTT
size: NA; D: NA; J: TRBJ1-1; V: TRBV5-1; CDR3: CASSLEAYRGTEAFF; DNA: TGCGCCAGCAGCTTGGAGGCCTACCGGGGCACTGAAGCTTTCTTT
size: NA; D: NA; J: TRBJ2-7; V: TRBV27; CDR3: CASSPGTVSEQYF; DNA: TGTGCCAGCAGCCCCGGAACCGTCTCCGAGCAGTACTTC
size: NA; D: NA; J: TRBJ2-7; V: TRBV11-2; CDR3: CASSLELFPSYEQYF; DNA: TGTGCCAGCAGCTTAGAACTTTTCCCCTCCTACGAGCAGTACTTC
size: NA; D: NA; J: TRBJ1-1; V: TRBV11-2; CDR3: CASSWNSVTMNTEAFF; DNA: TGTGCCAGCAGCTGGAATAGTGTAACAATGAACACTGAAGCTTTCTTT
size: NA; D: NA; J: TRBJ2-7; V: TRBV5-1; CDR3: CASSWSFTYEQYF; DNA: TGCGCCAGCAGCTGGTCCTTTACGTACGAGCAGTACTTC
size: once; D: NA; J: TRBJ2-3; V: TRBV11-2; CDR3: CASSFGGINTQYF; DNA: TGTGCCAGCAGCTTCGGGGGCATCAATACGCAGTATTTT
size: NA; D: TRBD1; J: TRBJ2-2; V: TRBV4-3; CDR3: CASSQDWAGGNTGELFF; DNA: TGCGCCAGCAGCCAAGATTGGGCAGGGGGCAACACCGGGGAGCTGTTTTTT
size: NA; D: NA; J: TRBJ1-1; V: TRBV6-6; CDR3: CASSPRDTFPEAFF; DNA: TGTGCCAGCAGTCCCCGGGACACGTTTCCTGAAGCTTTCTTT
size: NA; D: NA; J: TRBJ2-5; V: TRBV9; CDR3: CASSVAGDTSETQYF; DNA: TGTGCCAGCAGCGTAGCCGGGGACACGTCGGAGACCCAGTACTTC
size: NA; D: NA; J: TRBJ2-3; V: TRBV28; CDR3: CASSLSPSTSTDTQYF; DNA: TGTGCCAGCAGTTTATCCCCCAGCACTAGCACAGATACGCAGTATTTT
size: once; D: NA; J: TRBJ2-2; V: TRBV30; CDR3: CAWSVGTAAGELFF; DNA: TGTGCCTGGAGTGTAGGGACCGCCGCCGGGGAGCTGTTTTTT
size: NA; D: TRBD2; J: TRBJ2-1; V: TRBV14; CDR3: CASSLIAGDLYNEQFF; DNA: TGTGCCAGCAGCCTTATAGCGGGAGACCTCTACAATGAGCAGTTCTTC
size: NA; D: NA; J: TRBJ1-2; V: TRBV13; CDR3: CASSLGAQDYGYTF; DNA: TGTGCCAGCAGCTTAGGGGCTCAAGACTATGGCTACACCTTC
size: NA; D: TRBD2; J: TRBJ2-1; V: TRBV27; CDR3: CASSPRGGGYSNEQFF; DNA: TGTGCCAGCAGTCCGAGAGGCGGGGGGTACTCCAATGAGCAGTTCTTC
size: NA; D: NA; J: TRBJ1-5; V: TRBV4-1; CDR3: CASSQDPRYQPQHF; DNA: TGCGCCAGCAGCCAAGATCCAAGGTATCAGCCCCAGCATTTT
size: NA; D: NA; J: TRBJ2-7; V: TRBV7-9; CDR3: CASSLEFYEQYF; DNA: TGTGCCAGCAGCCTCGAGTTTTACGAGCAGTACTTC
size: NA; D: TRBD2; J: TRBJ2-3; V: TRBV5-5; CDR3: CASRRTSSFTDTQYF; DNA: TGTGCCAGCAGGCGGACTAGCTCCTTCACAGATACGCAGTATTTT
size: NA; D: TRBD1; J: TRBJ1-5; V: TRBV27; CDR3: CATETGTGVNEGQPQHF; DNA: TGTGCCACCGAGACCGGGACAGGGGTTAATGAGGGACAGCCCCAGCATTTT
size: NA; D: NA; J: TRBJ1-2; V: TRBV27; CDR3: CASWGHNYGYTF; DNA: TGTGCCAGCTGGGGCCATAACTATGGCTACACCTTC
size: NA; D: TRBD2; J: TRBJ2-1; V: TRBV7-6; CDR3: CASVGEGYNEQFF; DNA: TGTGCCAGCGTAGGGGAGGGCTACAATGAGCAGTTCTTC
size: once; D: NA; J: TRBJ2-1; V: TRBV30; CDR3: CAWELENEQFF; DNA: TGTGCCTGGGAGTTAGAAAATGAGCAGTTCTTC
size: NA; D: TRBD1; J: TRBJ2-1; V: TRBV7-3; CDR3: CASSPEWDSLRLGEQFF; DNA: TGTGCCAGCAGCCCTGAATGGGACAGCCTGCGTTTAGGTGAGCAGTTCTTC
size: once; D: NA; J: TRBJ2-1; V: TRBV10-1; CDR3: CASSESVSSYNEQFF; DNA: TGCGCCAGCAGTGAGTCAGTTAGCTCCTACAATGAGCAGTTCTTC
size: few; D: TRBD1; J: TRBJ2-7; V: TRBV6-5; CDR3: CASSYSGTGDEQYF; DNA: TGTGCCAGCAGTTACTCGGGGACAGGGGACGAGCAGTACTTC
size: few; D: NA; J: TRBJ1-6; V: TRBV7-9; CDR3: CASSLALIGSPLHF; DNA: TGTGCCAGCAGCTTGGCCCTGATCGGTTCACCCCTCCACTTT
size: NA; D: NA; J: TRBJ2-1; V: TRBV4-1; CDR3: CASSQGRAFGQFF; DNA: TGCGCCAGCAGCCAAGGAAGGGCATTCGGGCAGTTCTTC